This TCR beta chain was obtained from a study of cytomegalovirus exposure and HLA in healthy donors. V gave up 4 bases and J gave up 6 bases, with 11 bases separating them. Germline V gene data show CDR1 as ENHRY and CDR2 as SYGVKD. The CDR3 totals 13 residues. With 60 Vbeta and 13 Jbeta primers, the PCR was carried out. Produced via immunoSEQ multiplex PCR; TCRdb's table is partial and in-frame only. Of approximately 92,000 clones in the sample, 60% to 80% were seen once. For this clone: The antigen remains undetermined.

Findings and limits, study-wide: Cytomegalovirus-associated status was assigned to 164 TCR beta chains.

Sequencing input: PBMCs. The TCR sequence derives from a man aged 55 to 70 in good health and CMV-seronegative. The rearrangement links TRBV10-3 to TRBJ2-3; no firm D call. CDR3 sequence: CAISAPSGDTQYF. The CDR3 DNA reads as TGTGCCATCAGTGCCCCGTCCGGGGATACGCAGTATTTT.